This section outlines one TCR beta chain sequence together with its context. Germline-derived CDR1 and CDR2 are DFQATT and SNEGSKA (reference sequence). With 3 bases clipped from V and 7 bases from J, the junction kept 7 bases outside the gene matches. The CDR3 runs to 14 residues. The data were taken from a study of regulatory T cells in long-lasting Graves disease. Time point specified: persistent/refractory GD, antithyroid drugs over 5 years with positive TRAb. From RNA extracted from PBMCs, the TCR library was made. HTBI primers from iRepertoire and Arm-PCR of CDR3 regions yielded the TCR beta libraries. TCRdb redid the calling of the multiplex PCR reads with MiXCR, one entry per CDR3 protein. Of 500,000 to 700,000 distinct CDR3 sequences listed, 25% to 30% are singletons.

The V and J genes are TRBV20-1 and TRBJ1-5; 9 positions agree with TRBD1. The receptor's source is a female donor with Graves disease. The material was peripheral blood mononuclear cells (PBMCs), obtained when the disease was refractory, from a patient treated with antithyroid drugs. The CDR3 region has the DNA TGCAGTGCTAGCCAGGACAGGGGTGGCCAGCCCCAGCATTTT. This translates into CSASQDRGGQPQHF.